Listed below are T cell receptor beta chains from one sample, sequenced in a study of long-term antiretroviral therapy in people with HIV. This table comes from immunoSEQ multiplex PCR, and its TCRdb copy is limited to in-frame clones, with some not included. The sample lists some 24,000 clones, roughly 80% occurring once. Source: unsorted PBMCs, taken 4.4 years after starting antiretroviral therapy. These receptors were taken from a man aged 30 to 45 with HIV. CDR3s include the opening cysteine and the closing phenylalanine or tryptophan. The order of the fields is V gene, J gene, D gene, clone size, CDR3 DNA, CDR3 protein. D genes are given only for firm matches. Some rows mark clone size as missing; the rest say once, few, many or name a class of expanded clone.

TRBV6-1	TRBJ2-7	NA	NA	TGTGCCAGCAGTGCCGCCGGGGACGGCTCCTACGAGCAGTACTTC	CASSAAGDGSYEQYF
TRBV7-6	TRBJ2-7	NA	few	TGTGCCAGCAGCCCGACGGACAAGGCCTACGAGCAGTACTTC	CASSPTDKAYEQYF
TRBV5-1	TRBJ1-5	NA	NA	TGCGCCAGCAGCGACGGGACACACAATCAGCCCCAGCATTTT	CASSDGTHNQPQHF
TRBV7-9	TRBJ2-3	TRBD2	NA	TGTGCCAGCAGCACTAGCGACACTTCAGACTTTCCCTACACAGATACGCAGTATTTT	CASSTSDTSDFPYTDTQYF
TRBV10-2	TRBJ2-1	TRBD2	NA	TGCGCCACATGGACTAGCGGGGGATTAGGGGAGCAGTTCTTC	CATWTSGGLGEQFF
TRBV28	TRBJ2-1	NA	NA	TGTGCCAGCAGGACCGGGACACCCCTCAATGAGCAGTTCTTC	CASRTGTPLNEQFF
TRBV27	TRBJ2-7	NA	NA	TGTGCCAGCAGTTTCGAAGGGACACGATCCGACGAGCAGTACTTC	CASSFEGTRSDEQYF
TRBV5-4	TRBJ1-2	NA	NA	TGTGCCAGCAGCTCCGACAGTCGAGCTAACTATGGCTACACCTTC	CASSSDSRANYGYTF
TRBV27	TRBJ2-1	TRBD1	NA	TGTGCCAGCAGGCCGGGACAGAGCAACAATGAGCAGTTCTTC	CASRPGQSNNEQFF
TRBV10-3	TRBJ1-1	TRBD1	NA	TGTGCCATCAGTGGAAAACAGGGGGGTTCGAACACTGAAGCTTTCTTT	CAISGKQGGSNTEAFF
TRBV7-9	TRBJ2-1	NA	NA	TGTGCCAGCAGAGGTATTGCTTACAATGAGCAGTTCTTC	CASRGIAYNEQFF
TRBV5-1	TRBJ1-5	TRBD1	NA	TGCGCCAGCAGACCCGAGACAGGGAGCAATCAGCCCCAGCATTTT	CASRPETGSNQPQHF
TRBV27	TRBJ1-1	TRBD1	once	TGTGCCAGCAGTTTATTCGGGGACAGGCTGAACACTGAAGCTTTCTTT	CASSLFGDRLNTEAFF
TRBV11-2	TRBJ2-7	TRBD2	NA	TGTGCCAGTGCGGGGGGCGGCTACGAGCAGTACTTC	CASAGGGYEQYF
TRBV19	TRBJ1-4	NA	NA	TGTGCCAGCAGGACAGAGAACGGAGCAACTAATGAAAAACTGTTTTTT	CASRTENGATNEKLFF
TRBV4-1	TRBJ2-7	TRBD2	NA	TGCGCCAGCAGCCCTACTAGCGGTTTCTACGAGCAGTACTTC	CASSPTSGFYEQYF
TRBV28	TRBJ1-2	NA	few	TGTGCCAGCAGTATCCTGACAGGAAACTATGGCTACACCTTC	CASSILTGNYGYTF